These 12 T cell receptor beta chains were sequenced from one sample in a study of OX40 agonist ivuxolimab in advanced cancers. The library was prepared using the immunoSEQ multiplex PCR assay. Held by TCRdb, this immuneACCESS table contains in-frame sequences only and omits some clones. Under half of the omission traces to an unresolved V gene where checked; the cause of the rest is unknown. Recorded for this sample are tens of thousands of clones; roughly 83% of them occurred a single time. Together, the top ten hold over 12% of the sample. The sequences come from CD4+ or CD8+ T cells sorted from blood, collected in a trial of the OX40 agonist ivuxolimab. These TCRs come from an adult with an advanced solid tumor such as melanoma, head and neck, liver or kidney cancer.

This rearrangement joins TRBV6-1 to TRBJ1-1; D may be TRBD1 (6 bases). The CDR3 runs to 14 residues. In germline, CDR1 is MNHNS, CDR2 SASEGT. The V end lost 8 bases, the J end lost 4 bases, and 17 bases lay between the germline ends. In DNA, the CDR3 is TGTGCCAGCTCAACATGGACAGAAAGCACTGAAGCTTTCTTT. Residues: CASSTWTESTEAFF.

The V gene is TRBV7-6, the J gene TRBJ1-4, with no clear D. This CDR3 has 13 residues. Trimming took off 0 bases at V and 7 bases at J, with 6 bases between the two ends. Germline CDR1 SGHVS, CDR2 FNYEAQ. The CDR3 bases are TGTGCCAGCAGCTTAGCGCTAACTGAAAAACTGTTTTTT. It translates to CASSLALTEKLFF.

This clone was found a few times. The rearrangement uses TRBV7-9 and TRBJ1-5; 7 nucleotides match TRBD1. This CDR3 region has 14 residues. With 5 bases clipped from V and 1 base from J, the junction kept 2 bases outside the gene matches. Germline V CDR1 and CDR2: SEHNR, FQNEAQ (reference sequence). The CDR3: CASSRQGSNQPQHF. The CDR3 DNA follows: TGTGCCAGCAGCCGACAGGGAAGCAATCAGCCCCAGCATTTT.

The chain couples TRBV13 to TRBJ1-3; 9 nucleotides match TRBD1. The CDR3 consists of 15 residues. V dropped 5 bases and J dropped 1; count of bases not matched to a gene: 3. From germline, CDR1 is PRHDT and CDR2 FYEKMQ (reference sequence). The CDR3 nucleotides are TGTGCCAGCAGCGACAGGGGGTTTTCTGGAAACACCATATATTTT. It codes for CASSDRGFSGNTIYF.

The chain carries TRBV2 and TRBJ2-7, with D perhaps matching TRBD1 (6 bases). Deletions cut 6 bases from V and 4 bases from J, with 16 bases between. The germline V gene encodes CDR1 SNHLY and CDR2 FYNNEI. This CDR3 comprises 14 residues. Here the CDR3 reads CASRTPGQNYEQYF. The CDR3 nucleotides are TGTGCCAGCAGGACACCGGGACAAAATTACGAGCAGTACTTC.

This clone was observed a handful of times. The chain carries TRBV18 and TRBJ1-2; D remains unclear. Germline V CDR1 and CDR2: KGHSH, LQKENI. V lost 2 bases and J lost 1, with 5 bases in between. The CDR3 runs to 13 residues. CDR3 sequence reads: CASSPSGNYGYTF. DNA of the CDR3: TGTGCCAGCTCACCATCCGGTAACTATGGCTACACCTTC.

V usage is TRBV7-2 and J usage is TRBJ1-2; D is undetermined. Germline values: CDR1 SGHTA, CDR2 FQGNSA. This CDR3 contains 14 residues. The germline V and J ends were trimmed by 4 bases and 4 bases, with 13 bases remaining between them. The CDR3 protein is CASSSPGPFYGYTF. Here the CDR3 DNA reads TGTGCCAGCAGCTCGCCCGGGCCCTTCTATGGCTACACCTTC.

This clone occurred a few times. The chain recombines TRBV5-1 with TRBJ1-2, with TRBD1 matching over 8 bases. The CDR3 loop spans 16 amino acids. Trimming took 0 bases from V and 4 from J; bases not matched to a gene: 8. The germline CDR1 and CDR2 sequences are SGHRS and YFSETQ. CDR3 coding DNA: TGCGCCAGCAGCTTGGACAGGGGGGAAGTGAGCTATGGCTACACCTTC. Protein: CASSLDRGEVSYGYTF.

The chain uses TRBV28 and TRBJ2-4; D might be TRBD1 (6 bases). Germline-derived CDR1 and CDR2 are MDHEN and SYDVKM. V was clipped by 3 bases and J by 1 base, with 7 bases between them. The CDR3 has 14 residues. CDR3 DNA sequence: TGTGCCAGCAGTTTTCAGGGGGCCAAAAACATTCAGTACTTC. This codes for CASSFQGAKNIQYF.

This clone was counted between two and nine times. For the CDR3, the DNA is TGTGCCATCAGTGAACCCGCACGGGGGGTGAATTCACCCCTCCACTTT. Its protein product is CAISEPARGVNSPLHF. The chain employs TRBV10-3 and TRBJ1-6, with a possible D match to TRBD1 (5 bases). The germline V gene encodes CDR1 ENHRY and CDR2 SYGVKD. The V end was cut by 3 bases, the J end by 7 bases, with 16 bases between. The CDR3 consists of 16 residues.

The chain couples TRBV4-1 to TRBJ2-4; perhaps TRBD2 as D (6 bases). Trimming stripped 3 bases from V and 1 base from J, with 10 bases between. The CDR3 is 15 residues long. Germline CDR1 is MGHRA and CDR2 is YSYEKL. For the CDR3, the DNA is TGCGCCAGCAGCCAGGCTGGAGGGGCCAAAAACATTCAGTACTTC. It specifies CASSQAGGAKNIQYF.

This chain links TRBV27 with TRBJ2-1, with no clear D. Germline CDR1 reads MNHEY; CDR2 reads SMNVEV (reference sequence). The CDR3 is made up of 11 amino acids. With 5 bases removed from V and 5 bases from J, the gap between germline ends came to 4 bases. DNA of the CDR3: TGTGCCAGCAGTCGCAACAATGAGCAGTTCTTC. It specifies CASSRNNEQFF.